The entry below gives a single TCR beta chain sequence along with its context. Its antigen is not identified. The primer mix had 60 Vbeta and 13 Jbeta primers. In the original analysis: In a later analysis, 79 million or so unique TCR beta chains included roughly 11 million shared by two or more donors. Repertoires were generated with immunoSEQ multiplex PCR, while TCRdb's copy carries only in-frame clones and drops some. The DNA was the basis for D and trimming; V, J and clone size are from that table. The table records roughly 130,000 clones, around three quarters of them present only once. The CDR3 totals 15 residues. The germline V gene encodes CDR1 KGHSH and CDR2 LQKENI. V was pared by 3 bases and J by 3 bases, with 3 bases of the junction left unmatched. This record comes from a study of cytomegalovirus exposure and HLA in healthy donors. Study at large: Membership in the Caucasian-associated ancestry cluster was found for around four fifths of nearly 400 genotyped donors.

Broader study findings: In most subjects, TCR beta sequences reportedly gave accurate predictions of HLA-A and HLA-B alleles.

Sequenced: PBMCs. This sequence joins TRBV18 and TRBJ2-5, with 11 bases lining up with TRBD2. The receptor's source is a man younger than 35 in good health and CMV-seronegative. In DNA form, the CDR3 reads TGTGCCAGCTCACCCCCGGGACTAGCGGAAGAGACCCAGTACTTC. Its translation: CASSPPGLAEETQYF. The full variable domain, rest sourced from reference TRBV18 and TRBJ2-5, is NAGVMQNPRHLVRRRGQEARLRCSPMKGHSHVYWYRQLPEEGLKFMVYLQKENIIDESGMPKERFSAEFPKEGPSILRIQQVVRGDSAAYFCASSPPGLAEETQYFGPGTRLLVL.